This TCR beta chain was sequenced during a study of identifying expanded T cells in peripheral blood. No infections or other immune events were documented during collection. The CDR3 covers 14 residues. The germline V and J ends were trimmed by 4 bases and 4 bases, with 16 bases remaining between them. Germline V gene data show CDR1 as SQVTM and CDR2 as ANQGSEA. Sequencing used immunoSEQ multiplex PCR; TCRdb keeps in-frame clones, though not all of them. This sample yields over 65,000 clones, of which around nine tenths are seen a single time; around 7% belongs to the top ten. Sequencing was carried out using blood. The clonotype was recovered from a person between 18 and 69 years old in good health. V and J are TRBV29-1 and TRBJ1-2; D ambiguous. CDR3 loop: CSVVRFGVGYGYTF. CDR3 in DNA: TGCAGCGTTGTTCGGTTTGGGGTAGGCTATGGCTACACCTTC.